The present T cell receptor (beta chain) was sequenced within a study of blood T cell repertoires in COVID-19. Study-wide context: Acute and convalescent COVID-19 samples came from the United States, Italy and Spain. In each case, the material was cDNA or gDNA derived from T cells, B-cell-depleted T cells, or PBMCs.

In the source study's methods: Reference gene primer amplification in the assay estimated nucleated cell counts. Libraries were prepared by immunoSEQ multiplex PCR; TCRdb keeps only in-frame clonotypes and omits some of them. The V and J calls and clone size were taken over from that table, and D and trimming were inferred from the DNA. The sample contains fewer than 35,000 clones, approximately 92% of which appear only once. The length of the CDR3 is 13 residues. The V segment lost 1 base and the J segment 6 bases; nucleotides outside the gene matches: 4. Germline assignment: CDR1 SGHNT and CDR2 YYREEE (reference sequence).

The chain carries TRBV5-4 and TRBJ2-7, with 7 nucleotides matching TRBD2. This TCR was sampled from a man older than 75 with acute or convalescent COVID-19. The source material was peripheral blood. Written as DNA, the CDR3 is TGTGCCAGCAGCTTGTTAGTAGCGGGCGAGCAGTACTTC. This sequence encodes CASSLLVAGEQYF.